Presented here are 26 T cell receptor beta chains from one specimen sequenced in a study of radiation and T cells in renal cell carcinoma. The repertoire was sequenced with immunoSEQ multiplex PCR; TCRdb's copy has only in-frame clones and lacks some. The sample yields about 130,000 clones, approximately 90% seen once. Time point given: baseline pretreatment blood. Treatment given: 15 Gy SBRT to primary tumor, nephrectomy 4 weeks later. This specimen consisted of blood, obtained from a patient whose treatment included radiotherapy and nephrectomy. The receptors here all came from a woman aged 45-59 years with renal cell carcinoma.

The chain recombines TRBV7-9 with TRBJ2-7; D might be TRBD2 (5 bases). The CDR3 loop spans 13 amino acids. Per the germline V gene, CDR1 is SEHNR and CDR2 is FQNEAQ (reference sequence). The ends were cut back, 1 base at V and 4 bases at J, with 8 bases in the middle. The CDR3 loop reads CASSLVRGYEQYF. The CDR3 region has the DNA TGTGCCAGCAGCTTAGTACGCGGGTACGAGCAGTACTTC.

The rearrangement uses TRBV30 and TRBJ2-7, with a weak D call TRBD2 (5 bases). The germline V gene has CDR1 GTSNPN and CDR2 SVGIG (reference sequence). CDR3 size: 15 residues. V lost 2 bases to trimming and J lost 0 bases, with 14 bases between them. CDR3 amino acids: CAWSSPGRGSYEQYF. The CDR3 DNA reads as TGTGCCTGGAGTTCACCGGGAAGAGGCTCCTACGAGCAGTACTTC.

V is TRBV7-9 and J is TRBJ2-6; 10 nucleotides agree with TRBD1. In germline, CDR1 is SEHNR, CDR2 FQNEAQ (reference sequence). The CDR3 is 17 residues long. V shed 5 bases and J 4 bases; nucleotides not matched to a gene: 8. CDR3 protein: CASSARRQGAGANVLTF. The DNA of the CDR3 is TGTGCCAGCAGCGCCCGTCGACAGGGGGCGGGGGCCAACGTCCTGACTTTC.

On this clone itself: At one end, the junction sequence differs from germline, possibly due to a read error. The CDR3 protein is CASSLIRGLRVPTLYEQYF. The DNA for the CDR3 is TGTGCTAGCAGCTTAATCAGGGGGCTCCGTGTCCCGACCCTTTACGAGCAGTACTTC. The chain couples TRBV7-7 to TRBJ2-7; 8 bases fit TRBD1. The CDR3 covers 19 residues. The germline CDR1 and CDR2 sequences are SSHAT and FNYEAQ (reference sequence).

This clone has a handful of counts. The chain employs TRBV19 and TRBJ1-5, with D unclear. Trimming stripped 7 bases from V and 4 bases from J, with 11 bases between. CDR1 and CDR2 (germline): LNHDA, SQIVND (reference sequence). The CDR3 loop spans 13 amino acids. Here the CDR3 DNA reads TGTGCCAGTACTGGCAGAAAGAATCAGCCCCAGCATTTT. It is translated as CASTGRKNQPQHF.

This chain links TRBV19 with TRBJ1-2; 11 bases map to TRBD1. Trimming at V came to 6 bases and at J to 8 bases, leaving 8 bases not matched to a gene. In germline, CDR1 is LNHDA, CDR2 SQIVND (reference sequence). The CDR3 consists of 14 residues. CDR3 sequence reads: CASRPAGQGGGYTF. CDR3 bases: TGTGCCAGTAGGCCCGCGGGACAGGGGGGCGGCTACACCTTC.

There are a few counts of this clone. This sequence joins TRBV29-1 and TRBJ1-1, with D possibly being TRBD1 (6 bases). V gave up 4 bases and J gave up 3 bases, with 15 bases separating them. The CDR3 is 14 amino acids. From germline, CDR1 is SQVTM and CDR2 ANQGSEA. CDR3 sequence reads: CSVAPTGSDTEAFF. DNA of the CDR3: TGCAGCGTTGCCCCTACAGGGTCGGACACTGAAGCTTTCTTT.

The gene calls are TRBV11-2 and TRBJ2-7, with a weak D call TRBD1 (6 bases). Germline CDR1 and CDR2: SGHAT and FQNNGV. V lost 1 base, J lost 3 bases, and 13 bases lay in between. The CDR3 runs 15 residues. The chain's CDR3 is CASSLVAGELYEQYF. DNA of the CDR3: TGTGCCAGCAGCTTAGTGGCAGGGGAGCTCTACGAGCAGTACTTC.

This chain joins TRBV7-9 and TRBJ2-7; TRBD1 might be the D (6 bases). The CDR3 sequence is 13 residues long. Germline values: CDR1 SEHNR, CDR2 FQNEAQ (reference sequence). Trimming took off 1 base at V and 3 bases at J, with 7 bases between the two ends. DNA for the CDR3: TGTGCCAGCAGCTTAGGACAGGTCTACGAGCAGTACTTC. Translating it yields CASSLGQVYEQYF.

The V call is TRBV6-5, the J call TRBJ2-7, with D maybe TRBD2 (5 bases). CDR1 and CDR2 from the germline V gene are MNHEY and SVGAGI. V shed 6 bases and J shed 3 bases, with 9 bases lying between them. The CDR3 spans 12 residues. In DNA form, the CDR3 reads TGTGCCAGCAGGGGAGTTTTCTACGAGCAGTACTTC. It encodes CASRGVFYEQYF.

This clone showed up just once. The chain uses TRBV7-9 and TRBJ1-6, with D tentatively TRBD1 (6 bases). Trimming cost V 5 bases and J 4 bases, with 15 bases left between them. CDR3 length equals 16 residues. In germline, CDR1 is SEHNR, CDR2 FQNEAQ (reference sequence). CDR3 protein: CASSPSGARYNSPLHF. The CDR3 nucleotides read TGTGCCAGCAGCCCTTCGGGGGCCCGTTATAATTCACCCCTCCACTTT.

J is TRBJ2-3 and V is TRBV25-1, with D uncertain. V shed 3 bases and J shed 9 bases, with 13 bases lying between them. This CDR3 comprises 13 residues. The germline V gene encodes CDR1 MGHDK and CDR2 SYGVNS. CDR3 protein: CASSDSPSATQYF. The CDR3 region has the DNA TGTGCCAGCAGTGACTCCCCTTCGGCCACGCAGTATTTT.

The rearrangement links TRBV14 to TRBJ1-2; 7 positions match TRBD1. CDR3 length: 14 amino acids. V lost 4 bases to trimming and J lost 7 bases; unmatched junction nucleotides: 9. The germline gives CDR1 SGHDN, CDR2 FVKESK. The DNA for the CDR3 is TGTGCCAGCAGCCGTGAAGGGGGCATCGGTGGCTACACCTTC. Its translation is CASSREGGIGGYTF. Full variable domain (outside the CDR3, taken from reference TRBV14 and TRBJ1-2): EAGVTQFPSHSVIEKGQTVTLRCDPISGHDNLYWYRRVMGKEIKFLLHFVKESKQDESGMPNNRFLAERTGGTYSTLKVQPAELEDSGVYFCASSREGGIGGYTFGSGTRLTVV.

CDR3 in amino acids: CASSSRDSARSTEAFF. The CDR3 nucleotides are TGTGCCAGCAGCTCTCGGGACTCAGCGAGGAGCACTGAAGCTTTCTTT. This chain connects TRBV2 to TRBJ1-1; weak D call: TRBD1 (5 bases). Germline CDR1 reads SNHLY; CDR2 reads FYNNEI. This CDR3 has 16 residues. V was pared by 6 bases and J by 4 bases, with 21 bases between.

This chain connects TRBV4-2 to TRBJ2-5; 11 positions agree with TRBD2. The junction had 8 bases not matched to a gene; V was cut back by 3 bases and J by 2 bases. The germline gives CDR1 LGHNA, CDR2 YNFKEQ. The CDR3 spans 17 residues. CDR3 sequence (DNA): TGTGCCAGCAGCCACAAACTAGCGGGGGTAGGGCAAGAGACCCAGTACTTC. Amino acids: CASSHKLAGVGQETQYF.

J is TRBJ2-7 and V is TRBV6-6, with 8 bases aligning to TRBD1. The V gene end was trimmed by 2 bases and the J gene end by 7 bases; junction bases not matched to a gene: 4. The CDR3 has 13 residues. The V gene's germline CDR1 is MNHNY and CDR2 SVGAGI (reference sequence). The chain's CDR3 is CASSYTRGQEQYF. The CDR3 nucleotides are TGTGCCAGCAGTTACACCAGGGGGCAGGAGCAGTACTTC.

The chain carries TRBV7-2 and TRBJ1-5; D not certain. The germline V gene has CDR1 SGHTA and CDR2 FQGNSA. The CDR3 has 13 amino acids. Trimming removed 3 bases from V and 0 bases from J, with 3 bases in between. CDR3 DNA: TGTGCCAGCAGCTTCAATAGCAATCAGCCCCAGCATTTT. Protein sequence: CASSFNSNQPQHF. Filled out from reference TRBV7-2 and TRBJ1-5, the complete variable domain reads GAGVSQSPSNKVTEKGKDVELRCDPISGHTALYWYRQSLGQGLEFLIYFQGNSAPDKSGLPSDRFSAERTGGSVSTLTIQRTQQEDSAVYLCASSFNSNQPQHFGDGTRLSIL.

This chain uses TRBV5-4 with TRBJ1-4; D is unresolved. From germline, CDR1 is SGHNT and CDR2 YYREEE (reference sequence). The CDR3 sequence is 14 residues long. The V and J ends lost 0 bases and 1 base respectively, with 4 bases between them. The CDR3 spells CASSLDRTNEKLFF. DNA for the CDR3: TGTGCCAGCAGCTTGGACAGAACTAATGAAAAACTGTTTTTT.

V usage is TRBV6-1 and J usage is TRBJ1-1, with D uncertain. Germline V gene sequence: CDR1 MNHNS, CDR2 SASEGT. The CDR3 loop spans 15 amino acids. V was pared by 6 bases and J by 4 bases, with 18 bases between. CDR3 in amino acids: CASRSSPGVGTEAFF. The CDR3 region has the DNA TGTGCCAGCAGGTCCTCCCCGGGAGTAGGCACTGAAGCTTTCTTT.

J is TRBJ1-1 and V is TRBV5-1, with D possibly matching TRBD1 (5 bases). V gave up 5 bases and J gave up 5 bases, with 16 bases separating them. The CDR3 consists of 14 residues. Germline CDR1 and CDR2: SGHRS and YFSETQ. The CDR3 DNA is TGCGCCAGCAGTCTCCCCCAGGGCGAGACTGAAGCTTTCTTT. It encodes CASSLPQGETEAFF.

This chain joins TRBV11-3 and TRBJ2-3; TRBD2 aligns across 8 bases. Germline values: CDR1 SGHNT, CDR2 YENEEA. V shed 5 bases, J shed 0 bases, and the junction held 10 bases outside the gene matches. This CDR3 comprises 17 residues. CDR3 region: CASSRGGQTPSTDTQYF. CDR3 coding DNA: TGTGCCAGCAGCCGCGGGGGGCAGACCCCTAGCACAGATACGCAGTATTTT.

The chain couples TRBV7-2 to TRBJ1-4, with D unresolved. Germline values: CDR1 SGHTA, CDR2 FQGNSA. The CDR3 totals 12 residues. V was trimmed by 1 base and J by 7 bases, leaving 4 bases between them. The CDR3 sequence is CASSLEGEKLFF. For the CDR3, the DNA is TGTGCCAGCAGCTTAGAGGGTGAAAAACTGTTTTTT.

The chain links TRBV2 to TRBJ2-7, with no clear D. Germline V CDR1 and CDR2: SNHLY, FYNNEI. V was shortened by 3 bases and J by 2 bases, with 8 bases between the two germline ends. This CDR3 comprises 13 residues. The CDR3: CASSELQPYEQYF. CDR3 coding DNA: TGTGCCAGCAGTGAGTTACAGCCCTACGAGCAGTACTTC.

This clone appeared once. J is TRBJ2-7 and V is TRBV27, with D maybe TRBD1 (7 bases). Germline V gene lookup returns CDR1 MNHEY and CDR2 SMNVEV (reference sequence). The germline V and J ends were trimmed by 3 bases and 3 bases, with 18 bases remaining between them. This CDR3 has 16 amino acids. DNA of the CDR3: TGTGCCAGCAGTTTTGCGGGACAGCCCAGGAGCTACGAGCAGTACTTC. Translation: CASSFAGQPRSYEQYF.

The chain recombines TRBV19 with TRBJ2-2, with D perhaps TRBD2 (5 bases). This CDR3 has 16 residues. V was trimmed by 4 bases and J by 2 bases, leaving 14 bases between them. CDR1 and CDR2 (germline): LNHDA, SQIVND (reference sequence). CDR3 DNA: TGTGCCAGTAGTAACCCCATAGGGAGAAACACCGGGGAGCTGTTTTTT. Its translation: CASSNPIGRNTGELFF. Full variable domain (rest looked up from reference TRBV19 and TRBJ2-2): DGGITQSPKYLFRKEGQNVTLSCEQNLNHDAMYWYRQDPGQGLRLIYYSQIVNDFQKGDIAEGYSVSREKKESFPLTVTSAQKNPTAFYLCASSNPIGRNTGELFFGEGSRLTVL.

In DNA, the CDR3 is TGTGCCAGCAGCACGGACTACGAGCAGTACTTC. This translates into CASSTDYEQYF. The V gene is TRBV5-6, the J gene TRBJ2-7; D ambiguous. Germline lookup yields CDR1 SGHDT and CDR2 YYEEEE. The ends were cut back, 4 bases at V and 3 bases at J, with 5 bases in the middle. There are 11 residues in the CDR3.